These 26 T cell receptor beta chains share one sample of origin, sequenced in a study of blood T cell repertoires in COVID-19. Clones were read by immunoSEQ multiplex PCR, and TCRdb kept only the in-frame ones, dropping some. The sample shows more than 450,000 clones, 87% of them seen only once. What was sequenced was PBMCs or T cells enriched from blood (not recorded which). Receptor source: a woman aged 18-29 years who had recovered from COVID-19.

The rearrangement links TRBV5-4 to TRBJ1-2, with D unresolved. V lost 1 base and J 2 bases, leaving 9 bases between the germline ends. This CDR3 spans 14 amino acids. Germline V gene lookup returns CDR1 SGHNT and CDR2 YYREEE (reference sequence). DNA for the CDR3: TGTGCCAGCAGCTTGCCCGACAAGAACTATGGCTACACCTTC. Amino acid sequence: CASSLPDKNYGYTF.

The genes are TRBV6-1 and TRBJ2-2; 8 bases map to TRBD2. This CDR3 comprises 14 residues. V gave up 3 bases and J gave up 7 bases; unmatched junction bases: 4. Germline CDR1 reads MNHNS; CDR2 reads SASEGT. The chain's CDR3 is CASSEIGGVGELFF. CDR3 nucleotide sequence: TGTGCCAGCAGTGAGATCGGGGGGGTCGGGGAGCTGTTTTTT.

The chain employs TRBV3-1 (or the pseudogene TRBV3-2) and TRBJ1-1; no clear D. Germline CDR1 is LGHDT and CDR2 is YNNKEL (reference sequence). V was cut by 0 bases and J by 4 bases, with 9 bases left in between. The CDR3 spans 14 residues. This CDR3 reads CASSQEVYGTEAFF. CDR3 nucleotide sequence: TGTGCCAGCAGCCAAGAAGTATACGGCACTGAAGCTTTCTTT.

The V and J genes are TRBV9 and TRBJ1-5; D may be TRBD1 (6 bases). This CDR3 spans 15 amino acids. Germline V gene lookup returns CDR1 SGDLS and CDR2 YYNGEE. V shed 4 bases and J shed 2 bases, with 13 bases lying between them. In DNA form, the CDR3 reads TGTGCCAGCAGCCTTAGTGCAGGGGGCAATCAGCCCCAGCATTTT. Translation gives CASSLSAGGNQPQHF.

The chain combines TRBV6-5 with TRBJ2-5; 8 bases map to TRBD2. V dropped 6 bases and J dropped 3; count of bases not matched to a gene: 9. The CDR3 is 15 residues long. CDR1 is MNHEY and CDR2 is SVGAGI in the germline V gene. As DNA, the CDR3 is TGTGCCAGCAGCCTCCTGATTAGCGGGGAAGAGACCCAGTACTTC. Translated: CASSLLISGEETQYF.

This chain joins TRBV5-5 and TRBJ1-1; 8 bases match TRBD1. The junction had 4 bases not matched to a gene; V was cut back by 2 bases and J by 10 bases. Germline CDR1 SGHKS, CDR2 YYEKEE (reference sequence). This CDR3 has 12 amino acids. CDR3 sequence: CASSFTGGAAFF. DNA for the CDR3: TGTGCCAGCAGCTTTACAGGGGGGGCAGCTTTCTTT.

CDR3 sequence reads: CASSDSTGTGGTEAFF. Here the CDR3 DNA reads TGTGCCAGCAGTGATTCAACCGGGACAGGGGGAACTGAAGCTTTCTTT. The chain combines TRBV6-1 with TRBJ1-1, with TRBD1 identical over 11 bases. Germline trimming cut 3 bases from V and 5 bases from J; bases unmatched to any gene: 8. This CDR3 is 16 amino acids long. The germline CDR1 and CDR2 sequences are MNHNS and SASEGT.

This rearrangement joins TRBV7-2 to TRBJ2-7, with a weak D call TRBD1 (6 bases). The CDR3 is made up of 15 amino acids. Germline lookup yields CDR1 SGHTA and CDR2 FQGNSA. The V gene lost 5 bases and the J gene lost 2 bases, with 16 bases spanning the gap. CDR3 amino acids: CASSLRSGDPYEQYF. DNA for the CDR3: TGTGCCAGCAGCCTCCGTTCAGGGGACCCCTACGAGCAGTACTTC.

For the CDR3, the DNA is TGTGCCAGCAGTGAAGCTAGTAGCGGGGGGGCTCAAGAGACCCAGTACTTC. Protein: CASSEASSGGAQETQYF. The J gene is TRBJ2-5, the V gene TRBV2; 11 nucleotides agree with TRBD2. CDR1 is SNHLY, CDR2 FYNNEI, per germline. With V trimmed by 0 bases and J by 2 bases, 5 bases remained unmatched. The CDR3 is 17 amino acids.

This chain connects TRBV7-9 to TRBJ1-1, with D possibly matching TRBD1 (6 bases). This CDR3 region has 15 residues. V lost 2 bases and J 5 bases, leaving 15 bases between the germline ends. Germline loops: CDR1 SEHNR, CDR2 FQNEAQ (reference sequence). The chain's CDR3 is CASSLSGGGRTEAFF. The CDR3 nucleotides are TGTGCCAGCAGCTTAAGTGGGGGCGGCAGAACTGAAGCTTTCTTT.

This chain uses TRBV10-3 with TRBJ1-2, with 12 bases lining up with TRBD1. After removal of 6 bases from V and 2 bases from J, the junction contained 7 bases not matched to a gene. The CDR3 covers 16 residues. Per germline, CDR1 ENHRY and CDR2 SYGVKD. The CDR3 DNA sequence: TGTGCCATCAGAGGGACAGGGGGCGAGAGGAACTATGGCTACACCTTC. This codes for CAIRGTGGERNYGYTF.

CDR3 loop: CASSLVLEGGYTF. Here the CDR3 DNA reads TGCGCCAGCAGCTTGGTATTGGAGGGAGGCTACACCTTC. V and J are TRBV5-1 and TRBJ1-2; D is ambiguous. This CDR3 spans 13 amino acids. The V and J ends lost 0 bases and 8 bases respectively, with 11 bases between them. The V gene's germline CDR1 is SGHRS and CDR2 YFSETQ. Full variable domain (remainder filled in from reference TRBV5-1 and TRBJ1-2): KAGVTQTPRYLIKTRGQQVTLSCSPISGHRSVSWYQQTPGQGLQFLFEYFSETQRNKGNFPGRFSGRQFSNSRSEMNVSTLELGDSALYLCASSLVLEGGYTFGSGTRLTVV.

The chain carries TRBV29-1 and TRBJ2-7; a weak D match, TRBD2 (6 bases). V lost 1 base, J lost 2 bases, and 15 bases lay in between. From germline, CDR1 is SQVTM and CDR2 ANQGSEA. This CDR3 has 15 amino acids. The DNA for the CDR3 is TGCAGCGTTGAAGCCCGCGGGACGGGTCCCTACGAGCAGTACTTC. Residues: CSVEARGTGPYEQYF.

The chain employs TRBV7-2 and TRBJ2-1; TRBD2 might be the D (5 bases). Deletions cut 6 bases from V and 1 base from J, with 7 bases between. Germline assignment: CDR1 SGHTA and CDR2 FQGNSA. CDR3 length: 13 amino acids. The CDR3 DNA follows: TGTGCCAGCAGTCGGACTTCCTACAATGAGCAGTTCTTC. It codes for CASSRTSYNEQFF.

V usage is TRBV6-6 and J usage is TRBJ2-3, with a tentative D call TRBD2 (5 bases). Deletions cut 5 bases from V and 4 bases from J, with 22 bases between. The germline V gene encodes CDR1 MNHNY and CDR2 SVGAGI (reference sequence). The CDR3 contains 17 residues. CDR3: CASSRSARIPLPDTQYF. Written as DNA, the CDR3 is TGTGCCAGCAGTCGTAGCGCACGCATTCCCCTCCCAGATACGCAGTATTTT.

The genes are TRBV5-6 and TRBJ1-1; 7 positions agree with TRBD1. V lost 4 bases, J lost 1 base, and 10 bases stayed unmatched. There are 16 residues in the CDR3. The germline V gene encodes CDR1 SGHDT and CDR2 YYEEEE. CDR3 nucleotides: TGTGCCAGCAGCAACTTTGGGACAGAGTGGAACACTGAAGCTTTCTTT. Amino acids: CASSNFGTEWNTEAFF.

This chain connects TRBV7-9 to TRBJ1-2, with unresolved D. CDR1 and CDR2 from the germline V gene are SEHNR and FQNEAQ (reference sequence). Deletions cut 5 bases from V and 6 bases from J, with 10 bases between. The CDR3 is made up of 12 amino acids. The CDR3 DNA is TGTGCCAGCAGCCAGGCGACCCATGGCTACACCTTC. It translates to CASSQATHGYTF.

This clone appeared a few times. The chain is built from TRBV2 and TRBJ1-2; 7 bases line up with TRBD1. The CDR3 loop spans 14 amino acids. After removal of 4 bases from V and 5 bases from J, the junction contained 7 bases not matched to a gene. CDR1 SNHLY and CDR2 FYNNEI come from the germline V gene. The CDR3 region is CASSGQGPGYGYTF. CDR3 in DNA: TGTGCCAGCAGTGGACAGGGACCGGGGTATGGCTACACCTTC.

The chain employs TRBV12-3 or TRBV12-4 and TRBJ2-3, with D uncertain. V lost 4 bases and J 5 bases, leaving 4 bases between the germline ends. CDR3 length: 11 amino acids. CDR3 region: CASSSIDTQYF. The CDR3 bases are TGTGCCAGCAGTTCAATAGATACGCAGTATTTT.

This clone was detected only once. The chain employs TRBV4-1 and TRBJ1-5; 9 bases are shared with TRBD1. Germline values: CDR1 MGHRA, CDR2 YSYEKL. With 2 bases clipped from V and 4 bases from J, the junction kept 3 bases outside the gene matches. The CDR3 is 15 amino acids. This chain's CDR3 is CASSQLGTGNQPQHF. The CDR3 DNA reads as TGCGCCAGCAGCCAACTTGGGACAGGGAATCAGCCCCAGCATTTT.

This chain links TRBV25-1 with TRBJ1-3; 7 bases align to TRBD1. CDR3 length: 16 residues. Germline trimming cut 3 bases from V and 2 bases from J; bases unmatched to any gene: 7. Germline V CDR1 and CDR2: MGHDK, SYGVNS. The CDR3 sequence: CASSDPTGFPGNTIYF. In DNA form, the CDR3 reads TGTGCCAGCAGTGACCCGACAGGGTTCCCTGGAAACACCATATATTTT.

This chain uses TRBV4-1 with TRBJ2-7, with D perhaps TRBD2 (6 bases). Germline assignment: CDR1 MGHRA and CDR2 YSYEKL. The CDR3 sequence is 12 residues long. The V and J ends lost 1 base and 6 bases respectively, with 7 bases between them. CDR3 nucleotide sequence: TGCGCCAGCAGCCAAGGTAGCGGCGAGCAGTACTTC. The encoded protein is CASSQGSGEQYF.

The chain combines TRBV9 with TRBJ1-1, with 11 bases fitting TRBD1. V lost 6 bases to trimming and J lost 10 bases; unmatched junction nucleotides: 11. CDR1 is SGDLS, CDR2 YYNGEE, per germline. There are 14 residues in the CDR3. Here the CDR3 DNA reads TGTGCCAGCAACAAACTCGGGACAGGGGGGACAGCTTTCTTT. Amino acids: CASNKLGTGGTAFF.

V usage is TRBV5-4 and J usage is TRBJ1-6; D is unresolved. Trimming stripped 4 bases from V and 5 bases from J, with 13 bases between. The CDR3 totals 15 residues. Germline lookup yields CDR1 SGHNT and CDR2 YYREEE (reference sequence). The CDR3 is CASSISEVHNSPLHF. In DNA form, the CDR3 reads TGTGCCAGCAGCATCTCCGAGGTTCATAATTCACCCCTCCACTTT.

The chain carries TRBV30 and TRBJ1-3; D might be TRBD1 (6 bases). This CDR3 contains 13 residues. V lost 2 bases to trimming and J lost 8 bases, with 13 bases between them. Germline assignment: CDR1 GTSNPN and CDR2 SVGIG (reference sequence). CDR3 sequence (DNA): TGTGCCTGGAGTACGGACAGATGGGACACCATATATTTT. The encoded protein is CAWSTDRWDTIYF.

This clone was counted only a few times. The J gene is TRBJ2-2, the V gene TRBV19, with 10 bases aligning to TRBD1. Trimming took 10 bases from V and 5 from J; bases not matched to a gene: 4. This CDR3 has 13 amino acids. CDR1 and CDR2 (germline): LNHDA, SQIVND (reference sequence). This CDR3 reads CATGTGETGELFF. In DNA form, the CDR3 reads TGTGCCACCGGGACAGGGGAAACCGGGGAGCTGTTTTTT. The entire variable domain, with the rest obtained from reference TRBV19 and TRBJ2-2, is as follows: DGGITQSPKYLFRKEGQNVTLSCEQNLNHDAMYWYRQDPGQGLRLIYYSQIVNDFQKGDIAEGYSVSREKKESFPLTVTSAQKNPTAFYLCATGTGETGELFFGEGSRLTVL.